Presented here are 11 T cell receptor beta chains from one specimen sequenced in a study of T cells after yellow fever vaccination. One entry per CDR3 protein, called by TCRdb with MiXCR from the 5' RACE reads. This table holds some 300,000 distinct CDR3 sequences, 7% to 10% found once. Sequencing used PBMCs, obtained more than 40 days after the first yellow fever vaccination. The source is a man between 18 and 35 years old who received the YFV17D yellow fever vaccine.

The sample holds many counts of this clonotype. J is TRBJ2-7 and V is TRBV3-1, with D possibly TRBD1 on 6 matching bases. This CDR3 spans 14 amino acids. CDR1 and CDR2 (germline): LGHDT, YNNKEL (reference sequence). Trimming shortened V by 0 bases and J by 6 bases, and 12 bases separated the two germline ends. The CDR3 loop is CASSQDRTGTEQYV. As DNA, the CDR3 is TGTGCCAGCAGCCAAGATCGTACAGGGACCGAGCAGTACGTC.

This chain uses TRBV5-6 with TRBJ2-2, with D perhaps TRBD2 (6 bases). This CDR3 has 15 amino acids. Trimming stripped 9 bases from V and 0 bases from J, with 15 bases between. Germline V gene data show CDR1 as SGHDT and CDR2 as YYEEEE. The CDR3 sequence is CATRWGEANTGELFF. CDR3 nucleotides: TGTGCCACCAGGTGGGGGGAGGCGAACACCGGGGAGCTGTTTTTT.

The rearrangement uses TRBV6-2 or TRBV6-3 and TRBJ2-7, with D perhaps TRBD1 (6 bases). This CDR3 is built from 15 residues. Per the germline V gene, CDR1 is MNHEY and CDR2 is SVGEGT. Trimming left V 6 bases short and J 2 bases short, with 17 bases between. The CDR3 bases are TGTGCCAGCAGCCCAGACAGGTATGGGACCTACGAGCAGTACGTC. As protein: CASSPDRYGTYEQYV.

The sample holds a few counts of this clonotype. The chain uses TRBV18 and TRBJ2-7; unclear D gene. This CDR3 region has 12 residues. The V end lost 1 base, the J end lost 3 bases, and 4 bases lay between the germline ends. Germline loops: CDR1 KGHSH, CDR2 LQKENI. CDR3 sequence reads: CASSPRVYEQYV. The CDR3 DNA reads as TGTGCCAGCTCACCACGAGTCTACGAGCAGTACGTC.

J is TRBJ2-4 and V is TRBV11-2; D is perhaps TRBD2 (5 bases). CDR3 length: 16 residues. The germline V gene has CDR1 SGHAT and CDR2 FQNNGV. The V and J ends lost 1 base and 0 bases respectively, with 10 bases between them. CDR3 loop: CASSLAGSLAKNIQYF. The CDR3 coding sequence is TGTGCCAGCAGCTTAGCGGGGAGCCTAGCCAAAAACATTCAGTACTTC.

This clonotype has just a few counts. The chain is built from TRBV7-2 and TRBJ2-3; D gene uncertain. V dropped 1 base and J dropped 2 bases, with 7 bases sitting between them. The germline V gene has CDR1 SGHTA and CDR2 FQGNSA. This CDR3 spans 14 amino acids. The CDR3 DNA sequence: TGTGCCAGCAGCTTAGGAGTTTTCACAGATACGCAGTATTTT. It is translated as CASSLGVFTDTQYF. Filled out from reference TRBV7-2 and TRBJ2-3, the complete variable domain reads GAGVSQSPSNKVTEKGKDVELRCDPISGHTALYWYRQSLGQGLEFLIYFQGNSAPDKSGLPSDRFSAERTGGSVSTLTIQRTQQEDSAVYLCASSLGVFTDTQYFGPGTRLTVL.

CDR3 nucleotides: TGTGCCAGCAGCCAAGATTGGGGTCAGGACGAGCAGTACTTC. This gives the protein CASSQDWGQDEQYF. The J gene is TRBJ2-7, the V gene TRBV14; D unresolved. Germline V lookup: CDR1 SGHDN, CDR2 FVKESK. CDR3 size: 14 residues. With 0 bases removed from V and 5 bases from J, the gap between germline ends came to 11 bases.

This clonotype was observed a few times. The V and J genes are TRBV3-1 and TRBJ2-3; D not resolved. The germline V gene has CDR1 LGHDT and CDR2 YNNKEL (reference sequence). V dropped 1 base and J dropped 5 bases, with 7 bases sitting between them. This CDR3 comprises 13 residues. The CDR3 loop reads CASSQGRRDTQYF. The CDR3, as DNA: TGTGCCAGCAGCCAAGGCCGCCGAGATACGCAGTATTTT.

This clonotype was detected only a few times. The CDR3 DNA follows: TGTGCCAGCAGCGAGAAGGTGGGAGGGTATGGCTACACCTTC. Translated: CASSEKVGGYGYTF. The chain links TRBV9 to TRBJ1-2; no clear D gene. Germline values: CDR1 SGDLS, CDR2 YYNGEE. Trimming removed 3 bases from V and 5 bases from J, with 14 bases in between. The CDR3 is made up of 14 amino acids.

This clonotype was counted at least ten times. The CDR3 nucleotides are TGTGCCAGCAGCTCGGTGAGGACAGGGGTTTACGAGCAGTACTTC. Its translation is CASSSVRTGVYEQYF. This chain links TRBV7-9 with TRBJ2-7, with 9 positions matching TRBD1. Germline CDR1 is SEHNR and CDR2 is FQNEAQ (reference sequence). The junction had 8 bases not matched to a gene; V was cut back by 4 bases and J by 4 bases. CDR3 length equals 15 residues.

This clonotype turned up a few times. Here the CDR3 reads CATSRGGNSYNEQFF. In DNA, the CDR3 is TGTGCCACCAGCAGAGGGGGGAACAGCTACAATGAGCAGTTCTTC. The chain combines TRBV15 with TRBJ2-1; D tentatively reads TRBD1 or TRBD2 (5 bases each). The CDR3 covers 15 residues. Trimming removed 1 base at V and 3 bases at J, with 10 bases between. The germline V gene encodes CDR1 LNHNV and CDR2 YYDKDF (reference sequence).